This T cell receptor beta chain is from a study of CD8 T cells in ankylosing spondylitis. V was shortened by 8 bases and J by 8 bases, with 15 bases between the two germline ends. This CDR3 has 13 amino acids. The germline V gene encodes CDR1 MDHEN and CDR2 SYDVKM. Study-wide results and caveats: Earlier work had already found some motif variants in reactive arthritis synovial fluid and blood. In ankylosing spondylitis patients, matched synovial fluid reportedly showed significant enrichment of disease-linked clones.

Scientists made TCR beta libraries using quantitative 5'-RACE with molecular barcodes. TCRdb independently ran MiXCR on the 5' RACE reads; one entry per CDR3 protein. The sample lists approximately 39,000 distinct CDR3 sequences, around an eighth occurring once. About this clonotype: What it binds is unknown.

The chain combines TRBV28 with TRBJ1-4, with D uncertain. The sequenced sample consisted of synovial fluid, either unsorted or a sorted T cell fraction (not recorded which). The sequence derives from a male donor with ankylosing spondylitis. This CDR3 is CASSRPEGEKLFF. In DNA form, the CDR3 reads TGTGCCAGCTCAAGACCCGAGGGCGAAAAACTGTTTTTT.